Below are 26 T cell receptor beta chains sequenced from a single sample in a study of blood T cell repertoires in COVID-19 (dated by TCRdb to about 2020). The library came from the immunoSEQ multiplex PCR assay. TCRdb stores this immuneACCESS table with in-frame sequences only. Part of the clones is absent; in the studies checked, under half of the shortfall reflects unresolved V genes, and no reason is known for the rest. This sample is represented by roughly 400,000 clones; roughly 86% of them were singletons. In total, the top ten clones hold roughly 2% of the sample. Material for sequencing was peripheral blood. These receptors were taken from an older woman with COVID-19, enrolled during active disease.

The chain employs TRBV28 and TRBJ1-5, with a possible D match to TRBD1 (5 bases). Germline CDR1 MDHEN, CDR2 SYDVKM. The CDR3 is made up of 13 amino acids. Trimming stripped 7 bases from V and 10 bases from J, with 17 bases between. The CDR3 DNA sequence: TGTGCCAGCACCAGACCAGGGATCGATCCCCAGCATTTT. Translation: CASTRPGIDPQHF.

This rearrangement joins TRBV6-2 or TRBV6-3 to TRBJ2-7; D uncertain. The CDR3 totals 13 residues. Germline V CDR1 and CDR2: MNHEY, SVGEGT. The V gene lost 1 base and the J gene lost 4 bases, with 8 bases spanning the gap. CDR3 sequence: CASSYLTVYEQYF. CDR3 nucleotides: TGTGCCAGCAGTTACTTAACAGTTTACGAGCAGTACTTC.

This chain uses TRBV3-1 (or the pseudogene TRBV3-2) with TRBJ2-3; TRBD2 matches at 9 bases. Germline V lookup: CDR1 LGHDT, CDR2 YNNKEL (reference sequence). This CDR3 spans 17 amino acids. V lost 4 bases, J lost 0 bases, and 8 bases stayed unmatched. DNA of the CDR3: TGTGCCAGCAGCCCGGGGACTAGCCCCCAAAGCACAGATACGCAGTATTTT. It is translated as CASSPGTSPQSTDTQYF.

The chain has TRBV10-3 and TRBJ1-5; 10 positions agree with TRBD1. Germline-derived CDR1 and CDR2 are ENHRY and SYGVKD. J gave up 6 bases and V 4 bases, and 6 bases lay outside the gene matches. This CDR3 contains 15 residues. CDR3 coding DNA: TGTGCCATCAGTGTCGGGACAGGGGTGACTCAGCCCCAGCATTTT. This sequence encodes CAISVGTGVTQPQHF.

The CDR3 loop reads CASSAGDRGWETQYF. As DNA, the CDR3 is TGTGCCAGTAGTGCAGGGGACAGGGGCTGGGAGACCCAGTACTTC. The gene calls are TRBV19 and TRBJ2-5, with 10 bases lining up with TRBD1. Germline V gene data show CDR1 as LNHDA and CDR2 as SQIVND (reference sequence). V dropped 5 bases and J dropped 5; count of bases not matched to a gene: 8. The CDR3 contains 15 residues. The full variable domain, its missing parts supplied by reference TRBV19 and TRBJ2-5, is DGGITQSPKYLFRKEGQNVTLSCEQNLNHDAMYWYRQDPGQGLRLIYYSQIVNDFQKGDIAEGYSVSREKKESFPLTVTSAQKNPTAFYLCASSAGDRGWETQYFGPGTRLLVL.

The V and J genes are TRBV5-4 and TRBJ1-1, with a weak D call TRBD1 (5 bases). CDR1 and CDR2 (germline): SGHNT, YYREEE (reference sequence). V lost 0 bases to trimming and J lost 1 base, with 13 bases between them. The CDR3 is made up of 16 amino acids. The CDR3 loop is CASSLDWSGGNTEAFF. In DNA form, the CDR3 reads TGTGCCAGCAGCTTGGACTGGTCCGGGGGGAACACTGAAGCTTTCTTT.

In DNA, the CDR3 is TGTGCCAGCAGCTTAGCCCCCGGGGGAGGGTATGGCTACACCTTC. It specifies CASSLAPGGGYGYTF. The chain carries TRBV7-6 and TRBJ1-2; D perhaps matches TRBD1 (5 bases). With 0 bases removed from V and 5 bases from J, the gap between germline ends came to 13 bases. CDR3 size: 15 residues. Germline CDR1 SGHVS, CDR2 FNYEAQ.

The V and J genes are TRBV12-5 and TRBJ2-3, with TRBD1 matching 7 bases. Germline assignment: CDR1 LGHNT and CDR2 FRNRAP. The CDR3 is made up of 16 amino acids. V lost 2 bases and J lost 0; bases outside the gene matches: 5. This CDR3 is CASGLFVGGSTDTQYF. The CDR3 DNA is TGTGCTAGTGGTTTGTTTGTAGGGGGCAGCACAGATACGCAGTATTTT.

The chain couples TRBV5-1 to TRBJ2-3, with TRBD2 matching 10 bases. Germline loops: CDR1 SGHRS, CDR2 YFSETQ. V was clipped by 4 bases and J by 0 bases; unmatched bases: 2. The CDR3 sequence is 15 residues long. Here the CDR3 DNA reads TGCGCCAGCAGCCCTAGCGGGGGAAGCACAGATACGCAGTATTTT. Translation: CASSPSGGSTDTQYF.

The CDR3 sequence is CATSDVGQPLFNPYGYTF. CDR3 sequence (DNA): TGTGCCACCAGTGATGTGGGACAGCCGCTATTTAATCCCTATGGCTACACCTTC. The genes are TRBV24-1 and TRBJ1-2; 7 bases are shared with TRBD1. V shed 3 bases, J shed 4 bases, and the junction held 16 bases outside the gene matches. This CDR3 comprises 18 residues. Germline V gene data show CDR1 as KGHDR and CDR2 as SFDVKD.

The chain uses TRBV11-2 and TRBJ2-7, with 8 positions matching TRBD1. Germline V CDR1 and CDR2: SGHAT, FQNNGV. The trim removed 5 bases at V and 0 bases at J, leaving 3 bases unmatched. This CDR3 is 14 amino acids long. The DNA for the CDR3 is TGTGCCAGCAGCGGGGGACAGGCCTCCTACGAGCAGTACTTC. This translates into CASSGGQASYEQYF.

J is TRBJ2-7 and V is TRBV19; D possibly corresponds to TRBD1 (6 bases). Trimming removed 4 bases from V and 3 bases from J, with 19 bases in between. Looked up from germline, CDR1 is LNHDA and CDR2 is SQIVND (reference sequence). There are 16 residues in the CDR3. The DNA for the CDR3 is TGTGCCAGTAGTAGTCCCGGGCAGGGGAGCTACTACGAGCAGTACTTC. The encoded protein is CASSSPGQGSYYEQYF.

The rearrangement joins TRBV27 to TRBJ2-7, with D perhaps TRBD2 (6 bases). Germline V gene lookup returns CDR1 MNHEY and CDR2 SMNVEV (reference sequence). The CDR3 runs 17 residues. V was trimmed by 5 bases and J by 5 bases, leaving 25 bases between them. The CDR3 sequence is CASSPGRWGETSHEQYF. The CDR3, as DNA: TGTGCCAGCAGTCCCGGGCGGTGGGGGGAGACTAGTCACGAGCAGTACTTC.

The chain is built from TRBV5-1 and TRBJ1-3, with 8 bases lining up with TRBD1. The J segment lost 2 bases and the V segment lost 3 bases, leaving 7 bases of the junction unmatched. The CDR3 spans 16 residues. Germline CDR1 reads SGHRS; CDR2 reads YFSETQ. The CDR3 DNA reads as TGCGCCAGCAGCTGGACGACAGGGGAAGCTGGAAACACCATATATTTT. Its translation is CASSWTTGEAGNTIYF.

This clone showed up just once. The chain couples TRBV10-3 to TRBJ2-7; D is perhaps TRBD1 (6 bases). Germline V gene lookup returns CDR1 ENHRY and CDR2 SYGVKD. The length of the CDR3 is 14 residues. V lost 6 bases and J lost 3, with 15 bases in between. Written as DNA, the CDR3 is TGTGCCATCAGATCAGGGGAAGGAGGCTACGAGCAGTACTTC. This gives the protein CAIRSGEGGYEQYF.

The chain couples TRBV18 to TRBJ1-4; D is possibly TRBD1 (5 bases). CDR1 is KGHSH, CDR2 LQKENI, per germline. The CDR3 extends over 15 amino acids. The ends were cut back, 2 bases at V and 5 bases at J, with 12 bases in the middle. The CDR3 region is CASSPGARENEKLFF. Written as DNA, the CDR3 is TGTGCCAGCTCACCAGGGGCCCGGGAGAATGAAAAACTGTTTTTT.

This clone was detected only once. The sample has other DNA sequences that encode this CDR3 too. This CDR3 reads CASSLGQGAYEQYF. DNA for the CDR3: TGCGCCAGCAGCTTAGGACAGGGGGCTTACGAGCAGTACTTC. The rearrangement uses TRBV5-1 and TRBJ2-7; TRBD1 aligns across 11 bases. The CDR3 runs to 14 residues. V dropped 2 bases and J dropped 4; count of bases not matched to a gene: 2. Germline values: CDR1 SGHRS, CDR2 YFSETQ. Using reference TRBV5-1 and TRBJ2-7 for the parts outside the CDR3, the full variable domain is KAGVTQTPRYLIKTRGQQVTLSCSPISGHRSVSWYQQTPGQGLQFLFEYFSETQRNKGNFPGRFSGRQFSNSRSEMNVSTLELGDSALYLCASSLGQGAYEQYFGPGTRLTVT.

The chain employs TRBV5-1 and TRBJ1-6, with D uncertain. The CDR3 contains 15 residues. Trimming shortened V by 5 bases and J by 2 bases, and 11 bases separated the two germline ends. Germline CDR1 and CDR2: SGHRS and YFSETQ. The CDR3 here is CASRGSGAYNSPLHF. The CDR3 DNA reads TGCGCCAGCAGGGGAAGCGGTGCCTATAATTCACCCCTCCACTTT.

The chain combines TRBV5-1 with TRBJ2-2, with 11 bases fitting TRBD1. CDR3 length equals 16 residues. Germline V gene sequence: CDR1 SGHRS, CDR2 YFSETQ. With 3 bases clipped from V and 0 bases from J, the junction kept 1 base outside the gene matches. CDR3 amino acids: CASSWTGGANTGELFF. As DNA, the CDR3 is TGCGCCAGCAGCTGGACAGGGGGCGCGAACACCGGGGAGCTGTTTTTT.

With regard to this clone: The sample contains more than one DNA sequence encoding this CDR3. The chain carries TRBV6-5 and TRBJ1-4; D is uncertain. CDR1 is MNHEY, CDR2 SVGAGI, per germline. The CDR3 is 14 amino acids. V gave up 0 bases and J gave up 5 bases, with 7 bases separating them. Here the CDR3 DNA reads TGTGCCAGCAGTTACTCGGGAGGGAATGAAAAACTGTTTTTT. It specifies CASSYSGGNEKLFF.

This sequence joins TRBV7-9 and TRBJ1-2; no clear D. The germline V gene has CDR1 SEHNR and CDR2 FQNEAQ (reference sequence). The CDR3 consists of 12 residues. V shed 1 base and J shed 10 bases, with 10 bases lying between them. The CDR3 DNA reads TGTGCCAGCAGCTTAGTAAATTTGGCCTACACCTTC. Residues: CASSLVNLAYTF.

This sequence joins TRBV10-1 and TRBJ2-5; 9 bases agree with TRBD1. Germline CDR1 reads WNHNN; CDR2 reads SYGVQD (reference sequence). The CDR3 runs 15 residues. V shed 4 bases, J shed 1 base, and the junction held 4 bases outside the gene matches. The CDR3 sequence: CASSAGQGTQETQYF. CDR3 bases: TGCGCCAGCAGTGCCGGACAGGGGACCCAAGAGACCCAGTACTTC.

The chain links TRBV7-9 to TRBJ2-3, with TRBD2 identical over 14 bases. Germline V gives CDR1 SEHNR, CDR2 FQNEAQ (reference sequence). The CDR3 covers 17 residues. The junction had 13 bases not matched to a gene; V was cut back by 4 bases and J by 10 bases. The CDR3 DNA reads TGTGCCAGCAGCTCCTCCGGACTAGCGGGGGGAGAAGGTGCGCAGTATTTT. Encoded protein: CASSSSGLAGGEGAQYF.

The V gene is TRBV9, the J gene TRBJ2-2, with D possibly being TRBD1 (5 bases). The V end was cut by 3 bases, the J end by 6 bases, with 12 bases between. Germline V gene lookup returns CDR1 SGDLS and CDR2 YYNGEE. The CDR3 has 14 amino acids. This CDR3 reads CASSETGLPGELFF. For the CDR3, the DNA is TGTGCCAGCAGCGAAACAGGTCTCCCCGGGGAGCTGTTTTTT. The whole variable domain, remainder taken from reference TRBV9 and TRBJ2-2, is DSGVTQTPKHLITATGQRVTLRCSPRSGDLSVYWYQQSLDQGLQFLIQYYNGEERAKGNILERFSAQQFPDLHSELNLSSLELGDSALYFCASSETGLPGELFFGEGSRLTVL.

The chain employs TRBV4-1 and TRBJ1-3; D possibly corresponds to TRBD1 (5 bases). The CDR3 length is 14 residues. The V end lost 3 bases, the J end lost 4 bases, and 10 bases lay between the germline ends. Germline V CDR1 and CDR2: MGHRA, YSYEKL. CDR3 sequence reads: CASSQTARGNTIYF. The CDR3, as DNA: TGCGCCAGCAGCCAGACAGCGCGAGGAAACACCATATATTTT.

There are many counts of this clone. The rearrangement uses TRBV6-5 and TRBJ1-6; possible D gene TRBD1, 6 bases. Germline CDR1 MNHEY, CDR2 SVGAGI. Trimming cost V 7 bases and J 9 bases, with 19 bases left between them. The CDR3 totals 15 residues. The CDR3 spells CASTPGQWVSSPLHF. The DNA of the CDR3 is TGTGCCAGCACTCCGGGACAATGGGTTTCTTCACCCCTCCACTTT.